The entry that follows covers one T cell receptor beta chain sequence. The count of this clone is one. Its antigen has not been determined. No base qualities exist here, and no much larger clone lies one base off it. Looking up the germline V gene (reference sequence) yields CDR1 LGHDT and CDR2 YNNKEL. Deletion took 4 bases off V and 1 base off J, with a span of 13 bases between the germline ends. Including the terminal cysteine and phenylalanine, the CDR3 comprises 15 residues. Only the CDR3 region is kept as DNA, spanning 45 bases read in frame from base 1. The immunoSEQ Assay, a bias-controlled multiplex PCR, was used to amplify TCRbeta CDR3 regions from genomic DNA. Under the source paper's analysis protocol: The number of nucleated cells in each sample was estimated from the amplification of reference gene primers within the assay. To quantify the absolute abundance of each unique TCRbeta CDR3 rearrangement, sequence reads were collapsed and filtered. For each sample, productive Simpson clonality was calculated as the square root of Simpson's diversity index across productive rearrangements. TCRdb stores this immuneACCESS table with in-frame sequences only. Part of the clones is absent; in the studies checked, under half of the shortfall reflects unresolved V genes, and no reason is known for the rest. V, J and clone size are taken as reported in that table, and D and trimming were inferred from the DNA itself. The sample has 450,000 or so clones on record, roughly 89% of them singletons. Together, the top ten hold 0.8% to 0.9% of the sample.

At one collaborating source in Seattle, patients were enrolled during active infection and were followed longitudinally through the course of disease. Collaborating institutions collected whole blood in K2EDTA tubes following their own protocols. For TCRbeta analysis, collaborator samples were shipped as frozen whole blood, as isolated PBMCs, or as DNA extracted from either sample type. The data were taken from a study of blood T cell repertoires in COVID-19 (dated by TCRdb to between 2020 and 2021). For the study in its entirety: Samples from collaborators originated in the United States, Italy and Spain and spanned both the acute and convalescent phases of COVID-19. The material from the prospective study consisted of cDNA or gDNA derived from T cells, B-cell-depleted T cells, or PBMCs. The dataset comprised deeply sampled blood TCRbeta repertoires from subjects exposed to, actively infected with, or recovered from COVID-19. The repertoires were released in a freely available public database intended as a resource for research on the immune response to SARS-CoV-2. Samples were obtained from the ongoing ImmuneRACE study (first 160 participants) and from 1,254 subjects provided by 6 global collaborators. Nearly every sample came with metadata listing a de-identified subject ID, COVID-19 status, age in years and sex. Where available, HLA class I and class II types were taken from metadata supplied by the sample provider and were not determined by assay-based typing. Overall study outcomes, separate from this receptor: How much clinical and demographic metadata was included differed by source and by participant, and the metadata was provided uncurated.

The sequence came from a young man with COVID-19, enrolled during active disease. This chain is built from TRBV3-1 (or the pseudogene TRBV3-2) and TRBJ2-5; the D gene is not confidently resolved. What was sequenced was peripheral blood. The CDR3 protein sequence reads: CASSLTPEAQETQYF. The DNA sequence is as follows: TGTGCCAGCAGCCTGACTCCAGAAGCCCAAGAGACCCAGTACTTC.